A single sample gave rise to the 29 T cell receptor beta chains below, sequenced in a study of breast tumors, draining lymph nodes, adjacent tissues. The lymph nodes were axillary draining lymph nodes from breast cancer patients. TCRdb passed the multiplex PCR reads through MiXCR, listing each CDR3 protein once. The sample holds about 300,000 distinct CDR3 sequences, around 30% seen once. Sample: axillary lymph node tissue. All receptors derive from a female donor with breast cancer. Some clones in this sample may be carry-over from other donors' samples.

This clonotype was observed many times. The chain links TRBV7-9 to TRBJ2-1; tentatively, D is TRBD1 (5 bases). The CDR3 is made up of 15 amino acids. CDR1 SEHNR and CDR2 FQNEAQ come from the germline V gene (reference sequence). The germline V and J ends were trimmed by 2 bases and 6 bases, with 14 bases remaining between them. In DNA, the CDR3 is TGTGCCAGCAGCTTAATGGCAGGGTATGGCAATGAGCAGTTCTTC. This encodes CASSLMAGYGNEQFF. The variable domain in full, completed from reference TRBV7-9 and TRBJ2-1, reads DTGVSQNPRHKITKRGQNVTFRCDPISEHNRLYWYRQTLGQGPEFLTYFQNEAQLEKSRLLSDRFSAERPKGSFSTLEIQRTEQGDSAMYLCASSLMAGYGNEQFFGPGTRLTVL.

Ten or more counts support this clonotype. V and J are TRBV29-1 and TRBJ2-7; D possibly matches TRBD1 or TRBD2 (6 bases each). V was shortened by 6 bases and J by 2 bases, with 23 bases between the two germline ends. This CDR3 has 16 amino acids. Per germline, CDR1 SQVTM and CDR2 ANQGSEA. CDR3 bases: TGCAGCGTAGGGGGGCTCACCAGGAAGCCCCCCTACGAGCAGTACTTC. Protein product: CSVGGLTRKPPYEQYF.

This clonotype was counted once. A much larger clone lies a single base off, so this may be a read error. The chain has TRBV5-1 and TRBJ2-5; perhaps TRBD2 as D (5 bases). This CDR3 comprises 12 residues. The germline V gene encodes CDR1 SGHRS and CDR2 YFSETQ. CDR3 nucleotides: TGCGCCAGCAGCCCTGAGTGGGAGACCCAGTCCTTC. Encoded protein: CASSPEWETQSF.

This chain joins TRBV6-1 and TRBJ2-1; possible D gene TRBD2, 5 bases. The V end was cut by 4 bases, the J end by 7 bases, with 23 bases between. The CDR3 runs to 17 residues. The germline V gene encodes CDR1 MNHNS and CDR2 SASEGT. CDR3 region: CASSGALLRIASNEQFF. Written as DNA, the CDR3 is TGTGCCAGCAGTGGAGCGCTTCTTCGAATAGCGTCGAATGAGCAGTTCTTC.

This chain links TRBV6-4 with TRBJ2-1, with TRBD1 matching over 11 bases. The CDR3 extends over 12 amino acids. V shed 4 bases and J 12 bases; nucleotides not matched to a gene: 2. Germline V CDR1 and CDR2: MRHNA, SNTAGT. This CDR3 reads CASSVGTGGQFF. CDR3 sequence (DNA): TGTGCCAGCAGTGTCGGGACAGGGGGGCAGTTCTTC.

As regards this clonotype: Since a much larger clone is just one base distant, this may be a read error. This chain uses TRBV6-6 with TRBJ2-1; 8 bases are shared with TRBD1. The germline CDR1 and CDR2 sequences are MNHNY and SVGAGI (reference sequence). There are 15 residues in the CDR3. CDR3 sequence: CASSQGASHYNEQLF. As DNA, the CDR3 is TGCGCCAGCAGCCAGGGGGCTAGCCATTACAATGAGCAGCTCTTC.

This clonotype was counted a single time. The CDR3 nucleotides read TGCAGCGTACCGGGACAGGATTATGGCTACACCTTC. Protein: CSVPGQDYGYTF. The chain links TRBV29-1 to TRBJ1-2, with 8 bases identical to TRBD1. V was clipped by 6 bases and J by 5 bases; unmatched bases: 5. The germline gives CDR1 SQVTM, CDR2 ANQGSEA. This CDR3 has 12 residues.

This clonotype has at least ten counts. V gene TRBV4-2 combines with J gene TRBJ2-2; 7 nucleotides line up with TRBD2. With 2 bases clipped from V and 5 bases from J, the junction kept 2 bases outside the gene matches. From germline, CDR1 is LGHNA and CDR2 YNFKEQ. This CDR3 has 14 residues. This CDR3 reads CASSQPGGTGELFF. The CDR3 DNA is TGTGCCAGCAGCCAACCCGGGGGGACCGGGGAGCTGTTTTTT.

This clonotype was found many times. The rearrangement uses TRBV2 and TRBJ2-3, with D tentatively TRBD2 (5 bases). The CDR3 is 11 residues long. Looked up from germline, CDR1 is SNHLY and CDR2 is FYNNEI. Between the trimmed V and J ends, which lost 7 bases and 7 bases, there was a span of 9 bases. In nucleotides, the CDR3 is TGTGCCAGCAATATCGGGAATACGCAGTATTTT. Its protein product is CASNIGNTQYF.

This clonotype was detected a few times. This likely comes from a read error, as the CDR3 has no conserved phenylalanine or tryptophan at its end. No DNA is shown, since the ends of the CDR3 on it are uncertain; the CDR3 is the one TCRdb lists. V gene TRBV7-2 combines with J gene TRBJ2-1. The length of the CDR3 is 8 amino acids, counting both ends. Germline loops: CDR1 SGHTA, CDR2 FQGNSA. The CDR3 loop is CASSLARV.

Turning to this clonotype: This may come from a read error, since a much larger clone is one base off. DNA of the CDR3: TGTGCCACCACACCCGAACCAGGGCAGGGAAACACCACATATTTT. Amino acids: CATTPEPGQGNTTYF. The chain has TRBV9 and TRBJ1-3; D is possibly TRBD1 (5 bases). The CDR3 covers 15 residues. Germline assignment: CDR1 SGDLS and CDR2 YYNGEE.

CDR3 coding DNA: TGTGCCAGCAGCCAAGGACAGGGGGCACGGGGCTACTTC. Amino acids: CASSQGQGARGYF. The rearrangement joins TRBV3-1 to TRBJ2-7, with 10 bases identical to TRBD1. With 1 base clipped from V and 13 bases from J, the junction kept 7 bases outside the gene matches. Per germline, CDR1 LGHDT and CDR2 YNNKEL (reference sequence). This CDR3 is 13 amino acids long.

This clonotype was picked up many times. The V and J genes are TRBV7-8 and TRBJ2-7; 11 bases fit TRBD2. The J segment lost 3 bases and the V segment lost 4 bases, leaving 14 bases of the junction unmatched. This CDR3 comprises 18 residues. The germline gives CDR1 SGHVS, CDR2 FQNEAQ. Here the CDR3 DNA reads TGTGCCAGCAGCTCAGATAGCGGGAGGGCCTTCGTAATCTACGAGCAGTACTTC. Amino acid sequence: CASSSDSGRAFVIYEQYF.

As regards this clonotype: Possible read error: a much larger clone is one base away. The CDR3 is CAASRVQGSNQPQHF. CDR3 DNA: TGTGCCGCCTCACGTGTACAGGGGTCCAATCAGCCCCAGCATTTT. The V and J genes are TRBV28 and TRBJ1-5; 7 bases are a match to TRBD1. The germline gives CDR1 MDHEN, CDR2 SYDVKM. The CDR3 is 15 residues long. The junction had 13 bases not matched to a gene; V was cut back by 11 bases and J by 3 bases.

This clonotype has at least ten counts. The chain joins TRBV4-1 to TRBJ2-7; 9 bases agree with TRBD2. Trimming removed 1 base from V and 0 bases from J; junction bases left unmatched: 4. Germline loops: CDR1 MGHRA, CDR2 YSYEKL. The CDR3 has 16 residues. The CDR3 DNA reads as TGCGCCAGCAGCCAAGGTCGACTAGCGGCCTCCTACGAGCAGTACTTC. Translating gives CASSQGRLAASYEQYF.

The V and J genes are TRBV5-1 and TRBJ1-1; no clear D gene. The V gene's germline CDR1 is SGHRS and CDR2 YFSETQ. The CDR3 loop spans 12 amino acids. Trimming stripped 0 bases from V and 11 bases from J, with 11 bases between. Here the CDR3 DNA reads TGCGCCAGCAGCTTGGACTTTGGTATGGCTTTCTTT. Translation: CASSLDFGMAFF.

The chain combines TRBV7-2 with TRBJ2-3; 9 bases are shared with TRBD1. Germline V CDR1 and CDR2: SGHTA, FQGNSA. The CDR3 length is 15 residues. J gave up 11 bases and V 5 bases, and 14 bases lay outside the gene matches. The CDR3 coding sequence is TGTGCCAGCAGCCGGACCGGGACAGGGAACAATGAGCAGTATTTT. Protein product: CASSRTGTGNNEQYF. The complete variable domain, with remaining parts taken from reference TRBV7-2 and TRBJ2-3, reads GAGVSQSPSNKVTEKGKDVELRCDPISGHTALYWYRQSLGQGLEFLIYFQGNSAPDKSGLPSDRFSAERTGGSVSTLTIQRTQQEDSAVYLCASSRTGTGNNEQYFGPGTRLTVL.

This clonotype has ten or more counts. The chain has TRBV20-1 and TRBJ2-7, with D perhaps matching TRBD2 (6 bases). Between the trimmed V and J ends, which lost 3 bases and 5 bases, there was a span of 20 bases. The germline CDR1 and CDR2 sequences are DFQATT and SNEGSKA (reference sequence). CDR3 length equals 15 residues. CDR3 residues: CSASAAVRPGDEQYF. Here the CDR3 DNA reads TGCAGTGCTAGTGCAGCGGTTAGGCCGGGGGACGAGCAGTACTTC.

About this clonotype: Given a much more abundant clone one base away, this may be a read error. CDR3 bases: TGCGCCTGCAGCTTGGTTGCGGGAGGCTCCTACAATGAGCAGTTCTTC. It translates to CACSLVAGGSYNEQFF. The chain uses TRBV5-1 and TRBJ2-1, with 8 bases matching TRBD2. Germline lookup yields CDR1 SGHRS and CDR2 YFSETQ. The CDR3 runs 16 residues.

At least ten counts were recorded for this clonotype. The chain uses TRBV20-1 and TRBJ2-7; 7 nucleotides align to TRBD1. With 3 bases clipped from V and 2 bases from J, the junction kept 4 bases outside the gene matches. This CDR3 has 13 residues. CDR1 and CDR2 (germline): DFQATT, SNEGSKA (reference sequence). CDR3: CSASRTGPYEQYF. The CDR3 bases are TGCAGTGCTAGCAGGACAGGTCCCTACGAGCAGTACTTC.

As concerns this clonotype: One base away lies a much larger clone, so this may be a sequencing read error. The chain is built from TRBV20-1 and TRBJ2-1; tentative D call: TRBD1 (6 bases). CDR1 and CDR2 (germline): DFQATT, SNEGSKA (reference sequence). The CDR3 runs to 15 residues. The CDR3 DNA reads as TGCAGTGCAAACAGGGACCTAGGGATTCACAATGGGCAGTTCTTC. It codes for CSANRDLGIHNGQFF.

The chain joins TRBV11-3 to TRBJ2-7, with 8 nucleotides matching TRBD2. This CDR3 spans 16 amino acids. The germline V gene has CDR1 SGHNT and CDR2 YENEEA. V lost 2 bases, J lost 3 bases, and 9 bases stayed unmatched. This chain's CDR3 is CASSLTLAGPIYEQYV. In nucleotides, the CDR3 is TGTGCCAGCAGCTTAACTTTAGCGGGACCGATCTACGAGCAGTACGTC.

V is TRBV14 and J is TRBJ1-1, with a tentative D call TRBD1 (6 bases). Deletions cut 5 bases from V and 6 bases from J, with 16 bases between. CDR3 length: 14 amino acids. CDR1 and CDR2 (germline): SGHDN, FVKESK. CDR3 residues: CASSYRDGEAEAFF. CDR3 DNA sequence: TGTGCCAGCAGCTACAGGGACGGCGAGGCTGAAGCTTTCTTT.

This clonotype was seen a few times. The CDR3 nucleotides read TGTGCCAGCAGCCCCCCGGCTAGCGGGAATGAGCAGTTCTTC. It yields the protein CASSPPASGNEQFF. The gene calls are TRBV6-2 or TRBV6-3 and TRBJ2-1; 8 bases fit TRBD2. Germline V gene data show CDR1 as MNHEY and CDR2 as SVGEGT. V shed 6 bases and J 7 bases; nucleotides not matched to a gene: 8. The CDR3 runs to 14 residues.

This clonotype was counted many times. The chain employs TRBV12-3 or TRBV12-4 and TRBJ2-1, with 9 bases that match TRBD2. The CDR3 extends over 16 amino acids. The junction had 7 bases not matched to a gene; V was cut back by 5 bases and J by 2 bases. The CDR3 DNA sequence: TGTGCCAGCAGTCCGAGGGGACTAGCCACCTACAATGAGCAGTTCTTC. This codes for CASSPRGLATYNEQFF.

This clonotype was recorded a few times. The chain carries TRBV19 and TRBJ1-1, with 7 bases aligning to TRBD1. Trimming cost V 6 bases and J 0 bases; bases outside gene matches: 16. Germline-derived CDR1 and CDR2 are LNHDA and SQIVND (reference sequence). This CDR3 has 18 amino acids. As DNA, the CDR3 is TGTGCCAGTAGATTTATGGGACACAGGGGCCAGGTGAACACTGAAGCTTTCTTT. Encoded protein: CASRFMGHRGQVNTEAFF.

For this clonotype: At one end, the junction sequence differs from germline, possibly due to a read error. This sequence joins TRBV6-5 and TRBJ1-5, with TRBD1 matching over 7 bases. From germline, CDR1 is MNHEY and CDR2 SVGAGI. The CDR3 runs 15 residues. The CDR3 loop reads CASRRQGYSNQPQHF. CDR3 DNA sequence: TGTGCCAGCAGACGACAGGGCTATAGCAATCAGCCCCAGCACTTT.

This clonotype was seen ten or more times. This chain links TRBV27 with TRBJ2-6; D remains ambiguous. V was shortened by 6 bases and J by 0 bases, with 6 bases between the two germline ends. In germline, CDR1 is MNHEY, CDR2 SMNVEV (reference sequence). This CDR3 is built from 14 residues. In nucleotides, the CDR3 is TGTGCCAGCAGCTTAAGCTCTGGGGCCAACGTCCTGACTTTC. This gives the protein CASSLSSGANVLTF.

Many counts were recorded for this clonotype. The chain joins TRBV6-4 to TRBJ2-2, with TRBD1 matching 7 bases. CDR3 length equals 15 residues. J gave up 1 base and V 7 bases, and 6 bases lay outside the gene matches. From germline, CDR1 is MRHNA and CDR2 SNTAGT. CDR3 amino acids: CASIPGTVNTGELFF. For the CDR3, the DNA is TGTGCCAGCATTCCCGGGACAGTGAACACCGGGGAGCTGTTTTTT.